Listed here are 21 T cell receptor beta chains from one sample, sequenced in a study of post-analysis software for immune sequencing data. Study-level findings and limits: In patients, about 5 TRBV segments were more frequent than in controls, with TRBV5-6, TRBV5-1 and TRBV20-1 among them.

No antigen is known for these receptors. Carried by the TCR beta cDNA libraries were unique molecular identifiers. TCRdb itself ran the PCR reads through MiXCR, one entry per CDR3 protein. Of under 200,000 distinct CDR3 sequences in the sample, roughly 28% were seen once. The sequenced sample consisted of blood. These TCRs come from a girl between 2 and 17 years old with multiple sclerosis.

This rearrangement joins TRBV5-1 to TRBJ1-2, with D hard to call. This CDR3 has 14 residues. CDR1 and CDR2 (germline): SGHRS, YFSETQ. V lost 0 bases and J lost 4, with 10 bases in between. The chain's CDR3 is CASSLEVGTYGYTF. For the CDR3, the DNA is TGCGCCAGCAGCTTGGAGGTAGGAACCTATGGCTACACCTTC.

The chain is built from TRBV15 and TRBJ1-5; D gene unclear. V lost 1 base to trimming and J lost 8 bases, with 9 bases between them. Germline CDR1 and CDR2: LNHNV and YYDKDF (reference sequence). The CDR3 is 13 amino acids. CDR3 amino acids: CATSRGVDEPQHF. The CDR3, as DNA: TGTGCCACCAGCAGAGGGGTGGACGAGCCCCAGCATTTT. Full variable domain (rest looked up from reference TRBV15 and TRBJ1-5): DAMVIQNPRYQVTQFGKPVTLSCSQTLNHNVMYWYQQKSSQAPKLLFHYYDKDFNNEADTPDNFQSRRPNTSFCFLDIRSPGLGDTAMYLCATSRGVDEPQHFGDGTRLSIL.

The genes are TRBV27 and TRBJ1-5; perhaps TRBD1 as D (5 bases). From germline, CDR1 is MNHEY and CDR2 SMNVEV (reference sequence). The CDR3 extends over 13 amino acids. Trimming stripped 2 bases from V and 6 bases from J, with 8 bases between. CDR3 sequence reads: CASSLLGGQPQHF. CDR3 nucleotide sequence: TGTGCCAGCAGTTTACTCGGGGGTCAGCCCCAGCATTTT.

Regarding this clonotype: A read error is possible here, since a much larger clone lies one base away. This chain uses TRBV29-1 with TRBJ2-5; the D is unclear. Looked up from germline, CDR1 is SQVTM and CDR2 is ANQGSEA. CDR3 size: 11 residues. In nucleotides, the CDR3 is TGCAGCGTTGAAAGAGGAGAGACCCGGTACTTC. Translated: CSVERGETRYF.

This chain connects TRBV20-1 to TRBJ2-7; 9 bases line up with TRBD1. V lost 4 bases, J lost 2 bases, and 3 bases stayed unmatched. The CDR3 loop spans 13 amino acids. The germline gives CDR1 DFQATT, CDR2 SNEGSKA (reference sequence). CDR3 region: CSANRGPTYEQYF. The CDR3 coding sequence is TGCAGTGCTAACAGGGGGCCCACCTACGAGCAGTACTTC.

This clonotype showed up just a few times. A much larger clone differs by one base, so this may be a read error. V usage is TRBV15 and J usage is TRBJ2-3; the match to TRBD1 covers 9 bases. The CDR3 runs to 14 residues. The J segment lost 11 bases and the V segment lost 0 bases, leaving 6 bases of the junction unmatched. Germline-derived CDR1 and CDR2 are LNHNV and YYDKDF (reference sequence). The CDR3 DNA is TGTGCCACCAGCAGAGACCCGACAGGGGGAAAGCAGTATTTT. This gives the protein CATSRDPTGGKQYF.

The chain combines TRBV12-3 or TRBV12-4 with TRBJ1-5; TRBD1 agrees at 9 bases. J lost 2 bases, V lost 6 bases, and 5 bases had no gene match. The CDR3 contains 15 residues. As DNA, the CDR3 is TGTGCCAGCAGGACAGGGGGGGCACGCAATCAGCCCCAGCATTTT. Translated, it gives CASRTGGARNQPQHF.

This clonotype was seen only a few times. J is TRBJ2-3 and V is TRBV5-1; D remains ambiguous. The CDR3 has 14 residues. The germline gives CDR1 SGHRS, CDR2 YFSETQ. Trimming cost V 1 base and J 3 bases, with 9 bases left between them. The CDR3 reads CASSLRKTTDTQYF. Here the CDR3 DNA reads TGCGCCAGCAGCTTGCGAAAGACTACAGATACGCAGTATTTT.

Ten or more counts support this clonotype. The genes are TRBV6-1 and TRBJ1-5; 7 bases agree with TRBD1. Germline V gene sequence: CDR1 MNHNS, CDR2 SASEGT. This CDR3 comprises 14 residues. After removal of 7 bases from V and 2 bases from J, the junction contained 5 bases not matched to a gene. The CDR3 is CASIPGGRNQPQHF. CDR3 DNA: TGTGCCAGCATCCCAGGGGGTCGCAATCAGCCCCAGCATTTT.

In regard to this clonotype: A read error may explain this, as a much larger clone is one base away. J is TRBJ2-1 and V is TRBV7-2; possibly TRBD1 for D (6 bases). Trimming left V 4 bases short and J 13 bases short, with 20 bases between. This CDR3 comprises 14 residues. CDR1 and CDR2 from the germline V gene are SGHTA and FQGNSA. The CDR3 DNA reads TGTGCCAGCAGCTCAAACAGGGTGGGAGAGACCCAGTTCTTC. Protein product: CASSSNRVGETQFF.

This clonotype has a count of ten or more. CDR3 sequence: CASSLDRASYNEQFF. In DNA form, the CDR3 reads TGTGCCAGCAGCTTAGACAGGGCCTCCTACAATGAGCAGTTCTTC. The rearrangement joins TRBV7-3 to TRBJ2-1, with 7 bases identical to TRBD1. The CDR3 spans 15 residues. Germline V gives CDR1 SGHTA, CDR2 FQGTGA. Trimming cost V 2 bases and J 0 bases; bases outside gene matches: 1.

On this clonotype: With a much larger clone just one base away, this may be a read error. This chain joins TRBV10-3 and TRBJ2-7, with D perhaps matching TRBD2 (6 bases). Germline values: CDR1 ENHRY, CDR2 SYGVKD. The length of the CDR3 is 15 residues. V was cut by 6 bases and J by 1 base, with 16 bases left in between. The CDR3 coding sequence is TGTGCCATCAGAGACGCAGGGACTTCGTCCTACGAGCAGTACTTC. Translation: CAIRDAGTSSYEQYF.

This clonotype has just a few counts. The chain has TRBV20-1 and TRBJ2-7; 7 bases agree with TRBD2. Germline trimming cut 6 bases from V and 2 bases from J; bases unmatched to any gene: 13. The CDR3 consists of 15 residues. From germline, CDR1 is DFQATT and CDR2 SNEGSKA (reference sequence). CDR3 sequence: CSAWWVGRAPYEQYF. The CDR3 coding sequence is TGCAGTGCGTGGTGGGTGGGGAGGGCCCCCTACGAGCAGTACTTC.

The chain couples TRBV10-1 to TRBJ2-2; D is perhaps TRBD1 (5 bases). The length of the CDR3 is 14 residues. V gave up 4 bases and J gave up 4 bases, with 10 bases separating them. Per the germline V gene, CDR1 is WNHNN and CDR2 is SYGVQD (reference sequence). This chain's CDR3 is CASSAGQGTGELFF. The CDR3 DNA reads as TGCGCCAGCAGTGCCGGCCAGGGCACCGGGGAGCTGTTTTTT.

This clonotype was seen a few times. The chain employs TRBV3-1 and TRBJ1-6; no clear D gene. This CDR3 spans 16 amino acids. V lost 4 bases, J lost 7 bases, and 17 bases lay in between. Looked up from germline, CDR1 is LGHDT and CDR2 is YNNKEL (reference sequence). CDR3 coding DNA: TGTGCCAGCAGCCCACCGACGCAGGCCCTCAATTCACCCCTCCACTTT. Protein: CASSPPTQALNSPLHF. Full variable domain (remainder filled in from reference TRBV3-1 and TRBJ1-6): DTAVSQTPKYLVTQMGNDKSIKCEQNLGHDTMYWYKQDSKKFLKIMFSYNNKELIINETVPNRFSPKSPDKAHLNLHINSLELGDSAVYFCASSPPTQALNSPLHFGNGTRLTVT.

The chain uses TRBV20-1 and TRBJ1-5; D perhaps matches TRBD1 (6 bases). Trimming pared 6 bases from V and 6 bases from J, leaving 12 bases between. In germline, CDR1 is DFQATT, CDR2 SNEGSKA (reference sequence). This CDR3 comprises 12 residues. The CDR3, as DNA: TGCAGTGCCTGGGGGCGAAGTCAGCCCCAGCATTTT. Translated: CSAWGRSQPQHF.

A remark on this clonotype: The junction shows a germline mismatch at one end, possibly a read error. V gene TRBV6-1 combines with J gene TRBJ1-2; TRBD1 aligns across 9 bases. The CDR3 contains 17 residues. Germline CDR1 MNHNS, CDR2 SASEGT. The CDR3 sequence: CVSSRTGATTYDYGYTF. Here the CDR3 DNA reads TGTGTCAGCAGCCGGACAGGGGCAACAACTTATGACTATGGCTACACCTTC.

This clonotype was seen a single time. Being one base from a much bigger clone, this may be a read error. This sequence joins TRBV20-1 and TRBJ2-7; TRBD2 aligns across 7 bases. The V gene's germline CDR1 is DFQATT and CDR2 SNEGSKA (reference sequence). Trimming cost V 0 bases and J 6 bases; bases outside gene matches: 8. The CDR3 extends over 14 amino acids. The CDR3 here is CSARDWGEGCEQYF. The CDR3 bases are TGCAGTGCTAGAGATTGGGGGGAGGGCTGCGAGCAGTACTTC.

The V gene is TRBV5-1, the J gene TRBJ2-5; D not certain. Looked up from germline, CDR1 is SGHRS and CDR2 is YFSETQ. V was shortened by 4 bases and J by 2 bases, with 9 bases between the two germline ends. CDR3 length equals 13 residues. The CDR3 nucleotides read TGCGCCAGCAGCGCCCTGGGGCAAGAGACCCAGTACTTC. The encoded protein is CASSALGQETQYF.

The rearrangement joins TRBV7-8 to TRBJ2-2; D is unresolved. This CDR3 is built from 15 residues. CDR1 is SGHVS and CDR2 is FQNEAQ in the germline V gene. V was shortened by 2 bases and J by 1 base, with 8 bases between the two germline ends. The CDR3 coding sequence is TGTGCCAGCAGCTTAAAGTACCTGAACACCGGGGAGCTGTTTTTT. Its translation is CASSLKYLNTGELFF.

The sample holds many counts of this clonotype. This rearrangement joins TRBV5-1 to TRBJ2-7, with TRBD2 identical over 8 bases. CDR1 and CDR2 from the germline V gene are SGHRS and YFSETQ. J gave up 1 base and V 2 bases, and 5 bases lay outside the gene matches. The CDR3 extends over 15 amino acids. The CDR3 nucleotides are TGCGCCAGCAGCTTTCTTCCGGGGGGGTCCTACGAGCAGTACTTC. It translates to CASSFLPGGSYEQYF. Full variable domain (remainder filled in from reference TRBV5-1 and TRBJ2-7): KAGVTQTPRYLIKTRGQQVTLSCSPISGHRSVSWYQQTPGQGLQFLFEYFSETQRNKGNFPGRFSGRQFSNSRSEMNVSTLELGDSALYLCASSFLPGGSYEQYFGPGTRLTVT.